Only a few counts were recorded for the clone carrying this T cell receptor (beta chain). The data were taken from a study of blood T cells in healthy people across ages. For the second PCR, which ran for roughly 6 to 11 cycles, a sample-barcoded 5' primer and a J-beta primer mix were used. With 12 random nucleotides, a template-switch adaptor tagged each individual cDNA molecule. From the 5' RACE reads, TCRdb called clonotypes with MiXCR, one entry per CDR3 protein. The sample carries almost 300,000 distinct CDR3 sequences, roughly 26% recorded once. The TCR originated in a woman in her seventies in good health. The specimen was blood.

The CDR3 loop reads CASNLYGQGSYNEQFF. The DNA for the CDR3 is TGTGCCAGCAACCTATATGGACAGGGTTCCTACAATGAGCAGTTCTTC. The rearrangement joins TRBV12-3 or TRBV12-4 to TRBJ2-1, with 8 nucleotides matching TRBD1. Losses at the gene ends were 7 bases for V and 1 base for J; bases not matched to a gene: 9. This CDR3 comprises 16 residues.